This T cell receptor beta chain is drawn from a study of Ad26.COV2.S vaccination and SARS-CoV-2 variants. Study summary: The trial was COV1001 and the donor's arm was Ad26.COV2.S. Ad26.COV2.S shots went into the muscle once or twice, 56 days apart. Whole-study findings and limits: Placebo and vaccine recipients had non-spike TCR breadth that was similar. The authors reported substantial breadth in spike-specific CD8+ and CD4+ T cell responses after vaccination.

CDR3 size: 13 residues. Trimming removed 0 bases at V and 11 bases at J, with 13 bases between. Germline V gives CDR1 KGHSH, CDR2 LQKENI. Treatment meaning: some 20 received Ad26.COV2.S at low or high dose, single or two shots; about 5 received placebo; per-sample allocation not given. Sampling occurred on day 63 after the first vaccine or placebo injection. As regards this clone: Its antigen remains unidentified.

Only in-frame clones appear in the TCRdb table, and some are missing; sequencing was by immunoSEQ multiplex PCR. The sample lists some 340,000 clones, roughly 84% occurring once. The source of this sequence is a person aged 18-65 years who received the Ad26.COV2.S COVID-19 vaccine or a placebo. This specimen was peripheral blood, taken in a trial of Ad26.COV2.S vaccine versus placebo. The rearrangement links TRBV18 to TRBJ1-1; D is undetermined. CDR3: CASSPPVIRRAFF. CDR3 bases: TGTGCCAGCTCACCACCCGTAATAAGGAGGGCTTTCTTT.